These T cell receptor beta chains were read from a single sample in a study of CXCR3-negative and CXCR3-positive naive CD8 T cells. TCRdb reprocessed the 5' RACE reads and reports one entry per CDR3 protein, with no DNA. This table holds around 3,500 distinct CDR3 sequences. The sequenced sample was naive CXCR3- CD8+ T cells from blood. The receptors stem from a human donor in good health. Some clones in this sample may be carry-over from other donors' samples. The CDR3 runs from the conserved cysteine through the conserved F or W. The listing skips clone size in some rows; elsewhere it reads once, few, many or a size class.

CDR3 protein	V gene	J gene	clone size
CSVGAGEETQYF	TRBV29-1	TRBJ2-5	medium-sized
CASSLYVRALNTEAFF	TRBV4-3	TRBJ1-1	-
CASSFGISNSPLHF	TRBV27	TRBJ1-6	medium-sized
CASSFQDYTEAFF	TRBV19	TRBJ1-1	-
CASSQDLGGQPQHF	TRBV4-2	TRBJ1-5	medium-sized
CASSQGPSSGANVLTF	TRBV25-1	TRBJ2-6	medium-sized
CSGAGTGVTEAFF	TRBV29-1	TRBJ1-1	-
CASSLMVGTAQETQYF	TRBV28	TRBJ2-5	medium-sized
CSVDRASGGFPGETQYF	TRBV29-1	TRBJ2-5	-
CSVEVPGEAFF	TRBV29-1	TRBJ1-1	medium-sized
CASSLLYSDNEQFF	TRBV7-3	TRBJ2-1	medium-sized
CASSVFKPPYEQYF	TRBV6-1	TRBJ2-7	-
CASSLGLSGAYNDQFF	TRBV5-1	TRBJ2-1	-
CASSYSGVWETQYF	TRBV6-2/TRBV6-3	TRBJ2-5	medium-sized
CASSGDMGDDNVLTF	TRBV7-9	TRBJ2-6	medium-sized
CASSPDPPGANVLTF	TRBV18	TRBJ2-6	medium-sized
CSAVGRRNYGYTF	TRBV20-1	TRBJ1-2	medium-sized
CSVPRESPNEQFF	TRBV29-1	TRBJ2-1	medium-sized
CASSRTELSYEQYF	TRBV6-1	TRBJ2-7	-
CASSLGRLAGATYNEQFF	TRBV5-1	TRBJ2-1	medium-sized
CASRHDREVFSPLHF	TRBV7-9	TRBJ1-6	medium-sized
CSGTLTGKLFF	TRBV29-1	TRBJ1-4	medium-sized
CSVRQGADTEAFF	TRBV29-1	TRBJ1-1	-
CASSFSGGNQPQHF	TRBV7-2	TRBJ1-5	medium-sized
CSVEDVWTGASGANVLTF	TRBV29-1	TRBJ2-6	medium-sized
CASSENQGFSYNEQFF	TRBV2	TRBJ2-1	medium-sized
CASSFGQGADGYTF	TRBV7-9	TRBJ1-2	medium-sized
CSARDINQGRGSQPQHF	TRBV20-1	TRBJ1-5	medium-sized